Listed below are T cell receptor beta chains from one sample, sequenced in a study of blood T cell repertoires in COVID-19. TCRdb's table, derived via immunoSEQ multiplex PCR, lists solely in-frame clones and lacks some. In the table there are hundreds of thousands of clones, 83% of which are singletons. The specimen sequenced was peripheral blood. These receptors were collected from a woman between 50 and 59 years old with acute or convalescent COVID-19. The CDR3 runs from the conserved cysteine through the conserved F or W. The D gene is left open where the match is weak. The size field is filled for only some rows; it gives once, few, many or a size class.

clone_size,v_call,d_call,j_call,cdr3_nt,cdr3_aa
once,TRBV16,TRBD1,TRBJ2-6,TGTGCCAGCAGCCAATCAGGGAGACAGGGGGCGGATGGGGCCAACGTCCTGACTTTC,CASSQSGRQGADGANVLTF
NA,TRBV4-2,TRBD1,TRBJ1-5,TGTGCCAGCAGCCAAGAGGGGCAGGGGGCTTGGCAGCCCCAGCATTTT,CASSQEGQGAWQPQHF
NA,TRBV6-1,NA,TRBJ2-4,TGTGCCAGCAGTGAAGGGGGTCGGGACTCCGCGGACTTC,CASSEGGRDSADF
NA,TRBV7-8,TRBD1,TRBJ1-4,TGTGCCAGCAGCTTAGAAAGACAGGGAGGTGAAAAACTGTTTTTT,CASSLERQGGEKLFF
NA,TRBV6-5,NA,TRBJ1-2,TGTGCCAGCACCAAGGACGGACTAGGTTCCTATGGCTACACCTTC,CASTKDGLGSYGYTF
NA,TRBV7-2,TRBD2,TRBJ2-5,TGTGCCAGCAGCCGCGCAGCTAGCGGGGAAGAGACCCAGTACTTC,CASSRAASGEETQYF
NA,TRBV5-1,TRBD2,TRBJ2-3,TGCGCCAGCAGCCGGGGCGGGACTAGCGTTACCACAGATACGCAGTATTTT,CASSRGGTSVTTDTQYF
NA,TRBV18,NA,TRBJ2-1,TGTGCCAGCTCAGAACTGCAGGGAACGGGTTACAATGAGCAGTTCTTC,CASSELQGTGYNEQFF
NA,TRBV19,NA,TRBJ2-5,TGTGCCAGTAGTATCCAAACAGGGTCCGGTGCGGTGACCCAGTACTTC,CASSIQTGSGAVTQYF
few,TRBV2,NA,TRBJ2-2,TGTGCCAGCAGCCCAATGGGCGCCGACACCGGGGAGCTGTTTTTT,CASSPMGADTGELFF
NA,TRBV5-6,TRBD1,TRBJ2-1,TGTGCCAGCAGCCTGGGGACAGGGGCCTATCACAATGAGCAGTTCTTC,CASSLGTGAYHNEQFF
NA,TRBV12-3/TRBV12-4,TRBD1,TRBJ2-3,TGTGCCAGCAGGACAGGGACCACAGATACGCAGTATTTT,CASRTGTTDTQYF
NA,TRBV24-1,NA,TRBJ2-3,TGTGCCACCAGCTTAGCGGGCACAGATACGCAGTATTTT,CATSLAGTDTQYF
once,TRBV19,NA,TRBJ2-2,TGTGCCAGTAGCCGAACAGGGCCCGGGGAGCTGTTTTTT,CASSRTGPGELFF
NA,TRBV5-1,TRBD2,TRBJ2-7,TGCGCCAGCAGCTGGGGGCGGAGCGGGGGGGCTCGGGAGCAGTACTTC,CASSWGRSGGAREQYF
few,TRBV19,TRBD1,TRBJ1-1,TGTGCCAGTAGTATCAGACAGGGCAACACTGAAGCTTTCTTT,CASSIRQGNTEAFF
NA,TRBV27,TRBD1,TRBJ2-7,TGTGCCAGCAGCCCGACAGGGGGCTACAACTCCTACGAGCAGTACTTC,CASSPTGGYNSYEQYF
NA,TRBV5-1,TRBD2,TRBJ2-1,TGCGCCAGCAGCTTTTCGAGTAGCGGGAGAGGCAATGAGCAGTTCTTC,CASSFSSSGRGNEQFF
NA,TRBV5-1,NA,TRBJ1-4,TGCGCCAGCAGCTTGGGACAGAAGAATGAAAAACTGTTTTTT,CASSLGQKNEKLFF
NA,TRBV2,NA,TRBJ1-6,TGTGCCAGCAGAGACACCAGCTCCTATAATTCACCCCTCCACTTT,CASRDTSSYNSPLHF
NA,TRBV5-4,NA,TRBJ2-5,TGTGCCAGCAGCGGTACAGGGAAGGAGACCCAGTACTTC,CASSGTGKETQYF
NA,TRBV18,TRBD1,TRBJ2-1,TGTGCCAGCTCACCAACGCAGGGGGCCACAAATGAGCAGTTCTTC,CASSPTQGATNEQFF
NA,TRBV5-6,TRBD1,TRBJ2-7,TGTGCCAGCACTCCAGGACAGGCCCTCGAGCAGTACTTC,CASTPGQALEQYF
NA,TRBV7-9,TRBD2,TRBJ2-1,TGTGCCAGCAGCTTTAGCGGGGGGCACAATGAGCAGTTCTTC,CASSFSGGHNEQFF
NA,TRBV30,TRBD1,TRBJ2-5,TGTGCCCTGGGGGGCAGGGGGCATGAGACCCAGTACTTC,CALGGRGHETQYF
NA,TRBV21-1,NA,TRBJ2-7,TGTGCCAGCAGCGGGTGGACACGTCTCTACGAGCAGTACTTC,CASSGWTRLYEQYF
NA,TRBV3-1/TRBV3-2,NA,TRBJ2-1,TGTGCCAGGGTTTACCAGGCCTACAATGAGCAGTTCTTC,CARVYQAYNEQFF
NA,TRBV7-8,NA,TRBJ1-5,TGTGCCAGCAGCCGACAGTTCAATCAGCCCCAGCATTTT,CASSRQFNQPQHF
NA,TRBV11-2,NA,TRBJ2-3,TGTGCCAGCAGCTTTGGAGGGGTACGGAGAGATACGCAGTATTTT,CASSFGGVRRDTQYF
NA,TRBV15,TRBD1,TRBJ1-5,TGTGCCGCCGGACAGGACAACAATCAGCCCCAGCATTTT,CAAGQDNNQPQHF
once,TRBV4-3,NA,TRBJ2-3,TGCGCCAGCAGCCAGACCGGACACCACAAAATCACAGATACGCAGTATTTT,CASSQTGHHKITDTQYF
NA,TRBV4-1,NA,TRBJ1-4,TGCGCCAGCAGCCAATGGACAGCTGAAAAACTGTTTTTT,CASSQWTAEKLFF
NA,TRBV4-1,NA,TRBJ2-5,TGCGCCAGCAGCCAAACCTCAGGGGGGGAGACCCAGTACTTC,CASSQTSGGETQYF
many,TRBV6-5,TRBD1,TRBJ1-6,TGTGCCAGCAGTTCCTACAGGGGGCCTCCAGGGGCCCTCCACTTT,CASSSYRGPPGALHF
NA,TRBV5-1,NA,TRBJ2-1,TGCGCCAGCAGCTTGGCCCGGTTGAGCTCCTACAATGAGCAGTTCTTC,CASSLARLSSYNEQFF
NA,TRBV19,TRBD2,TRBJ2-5,TGTGCCAGTGCGGCTAGCGGGTTCGAAGAGACCCAGTACTTC,CASAASGFEETQYF
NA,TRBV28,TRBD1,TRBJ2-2,TGTGCCAGCAACAGGGGTGACACCGGGGAGCTGTTTTTT,CASNRGDTGELFF
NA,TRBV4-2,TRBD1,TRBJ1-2,TGTGCCAGCAGCCAGGCGGACAGGAACTATGGCTACACCTTC,CASSQADRNYGYTF
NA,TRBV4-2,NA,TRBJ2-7,TGTGCCAGCAGCCAAGAGGGAACCCAGGGAGAGCAGTACTTC,CASSQEGTQGEQYF
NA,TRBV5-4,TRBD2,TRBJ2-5,TGTGCCAGCAGCTTAGCGGGATCTCAAGAGACCCAGTACTTC,CASSLAGSQETQYF
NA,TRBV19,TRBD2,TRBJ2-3,TGTGCCAGTAGTCTCCTAGCGGGGTCTGGCACAGATACGCAGTATTTT,CASSLLAGSGTDTQYF
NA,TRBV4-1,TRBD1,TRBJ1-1,TGCGCCAGCAGCCTAAGACAGGGGAACACTGAAGCTTTCTTT,CASSLRQGNTEAFF
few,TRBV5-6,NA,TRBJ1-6,TGTGCCAGCAGCTTGGGGCCGGGAGAAAATTCACCCCTCCACTTT,CASSLGPGENSPLHF
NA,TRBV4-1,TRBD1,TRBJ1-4,TGCGCCAGCAGCCAAACCGGGACAGGGGACGAAAAACTGTTTTTT,CASSQTGTGDEKLFF
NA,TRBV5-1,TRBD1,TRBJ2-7,TGCGCCAGCAGGTCGACAGGGTATGGCGAGCAGTACTTC,CASRSTGYGEQYF